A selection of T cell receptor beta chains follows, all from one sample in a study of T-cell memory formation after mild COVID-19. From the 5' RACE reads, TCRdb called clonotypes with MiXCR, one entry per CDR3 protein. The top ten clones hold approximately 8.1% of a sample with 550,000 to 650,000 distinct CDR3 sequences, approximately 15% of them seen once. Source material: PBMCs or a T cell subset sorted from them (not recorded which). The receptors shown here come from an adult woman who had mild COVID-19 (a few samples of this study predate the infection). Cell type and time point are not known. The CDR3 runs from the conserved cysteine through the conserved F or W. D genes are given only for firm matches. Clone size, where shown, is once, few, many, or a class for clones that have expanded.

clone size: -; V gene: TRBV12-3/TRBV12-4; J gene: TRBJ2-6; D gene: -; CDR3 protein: CASSRTVRANVLTF; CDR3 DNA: TGTGCCAGCAGCCGGACTGTAAGGGCCAACGTCCTGACTTTC
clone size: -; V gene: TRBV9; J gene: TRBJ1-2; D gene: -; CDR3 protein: CASSVGDFSNYGYTF; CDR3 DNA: TGTGCCAGCAGCGTAGGGGACTTCTCTAACTATGGCTACACCTTC
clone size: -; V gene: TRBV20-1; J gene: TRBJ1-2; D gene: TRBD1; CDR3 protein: CSALGQGADNYGYTF; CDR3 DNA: TGCAGTGCGTTAGGGCAGGGGGCCGATAACTATGGCTACACCTTC
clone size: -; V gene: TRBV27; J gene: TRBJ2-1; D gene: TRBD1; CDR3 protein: CASSLEAPDRGYMDEQFF; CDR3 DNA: TGTGCCAGCAGTTTAGAGGCCCCTGACAGGGGATACATGGATGAGCAGTTCTTC
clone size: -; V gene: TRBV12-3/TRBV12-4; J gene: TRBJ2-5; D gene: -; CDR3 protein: CASSLGINQETQYF; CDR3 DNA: TGTGCCAGCAGCCTAGGTATAAACCAAGAGACCCAGTACTTC
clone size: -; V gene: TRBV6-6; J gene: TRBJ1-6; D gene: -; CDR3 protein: CASSYSLDLMDSPLHF; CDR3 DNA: TGTGCCAGCAGTTACTCCCTGGACCTGATGGATTCACCCCTCCACTTT
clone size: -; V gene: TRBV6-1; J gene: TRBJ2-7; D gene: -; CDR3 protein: CASKGFEQVNEQYF; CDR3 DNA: TGTGCCAGCAAGGGTTTCGAACAGGTGAACGAGCAGTACTTC
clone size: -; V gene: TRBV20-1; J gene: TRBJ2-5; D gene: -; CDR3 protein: CSAFQANSWETQYF; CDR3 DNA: TGCAGTGCTTTCCAAGCTAACTCCTGGGAGACCCAGTACTTC
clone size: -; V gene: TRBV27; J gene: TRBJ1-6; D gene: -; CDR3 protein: CASSSQPGHNSPLHF; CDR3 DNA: TGTGCCAGCAGTTCACAACCGGGGCACAATTCACCCCTCCACTTT
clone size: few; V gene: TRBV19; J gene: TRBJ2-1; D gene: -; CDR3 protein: CASVGINYNEQFF; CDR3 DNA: TGTGCCAGCGTGGGGATAAACTACAATGAGCAGTTCTTC
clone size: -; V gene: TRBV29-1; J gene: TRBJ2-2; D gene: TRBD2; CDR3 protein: CSDNSGNSVYGELFF; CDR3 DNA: TGCAGCGACAATAGCGGGAACTCCGTGTACGGGGAGCTGTTTTTT
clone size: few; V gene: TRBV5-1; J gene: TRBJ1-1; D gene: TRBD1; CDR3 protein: CASSLVGPGGASGTEAFF; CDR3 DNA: TGCGCCAGCAGCTTGGTGGGGCCAGGGGGCGCGTCGGGTACTGAAGCTTTCTTT
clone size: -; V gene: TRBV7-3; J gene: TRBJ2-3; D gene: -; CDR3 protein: CASSPGYITDTQYF; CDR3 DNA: TGTGCCAGCAGCCCAGGGTATATCACAGATACGCAGTATTTT